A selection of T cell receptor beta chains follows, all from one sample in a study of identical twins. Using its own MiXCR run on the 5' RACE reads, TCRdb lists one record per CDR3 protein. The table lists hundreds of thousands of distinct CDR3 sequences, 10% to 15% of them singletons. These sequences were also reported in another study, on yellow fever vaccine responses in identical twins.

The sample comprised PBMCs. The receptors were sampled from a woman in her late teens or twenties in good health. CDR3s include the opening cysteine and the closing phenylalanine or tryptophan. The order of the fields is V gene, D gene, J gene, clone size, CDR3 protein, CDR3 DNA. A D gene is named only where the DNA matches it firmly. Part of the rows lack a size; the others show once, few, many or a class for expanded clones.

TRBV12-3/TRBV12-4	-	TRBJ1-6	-	CASSRRAGNSPLHF	TGTGCCAGCAGTCGCCGGGCCGGCAATTCACCCCTCCACTTT
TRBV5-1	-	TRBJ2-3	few	CASSFRDVRSDTQYF	TGCGCCAGCAGCTTCAGGGACGTGAGGTCTGATACGCAGTATTTT
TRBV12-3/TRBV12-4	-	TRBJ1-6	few	CASSVEAFYNSPLHF	TGTGCCAGCAGCGTCGAGGCCTTCTATAATTCACCCCTCCACTTT
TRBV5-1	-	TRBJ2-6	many	CASSSGSSGANVLTF	TGCGCCAGCAGCTCTGGTAGCTCTGGGGCCAACGTCCTGACTTTC
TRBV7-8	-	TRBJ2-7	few	CASSLVWGTDNEQYF	TGTGCCAGCAGCTTAGTTTGGGGTACAGACAACGAGCAGTACTTC
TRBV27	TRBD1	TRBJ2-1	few	CASSLSPGTGPYYSSYNEQFF	TGTGCCAGCAGTTTATCCCCCGGGACAGGGCCCTATTATAGCTCCTACAATGAGCAGTTCTTC
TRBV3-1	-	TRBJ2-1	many	CASSQEGWHEQFF	TGTGCCAGCAGCCAAGAAGGCTGGCATGAGCAGTTCTTC
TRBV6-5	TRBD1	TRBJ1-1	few	CASTDRGTEAFF	TGTGCCAGCACCGACAGGGGCACTGAAGCTTTCTTT
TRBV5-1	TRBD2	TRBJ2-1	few	CASIVLGLAGANEQFF	TGCGCCAGCATCGTCTTAGGGCTAGCGGGGGCCAATGAGCAGTTCTTC
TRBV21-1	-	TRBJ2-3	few	CASSRRQGPPKDAQYF	TGTGCCAGCAGCCGCAGACAGGGGCCCCCGAAGGACGCGCAGTATTTT
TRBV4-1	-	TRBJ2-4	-	CASSQTGVAQLAKNIQYF	TGCGCCAGCAGCCAAACGGGGGTAGCCCAACTAGCCAAAAACATTCAGTACTTC
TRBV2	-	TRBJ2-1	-	CASSGSGFSYNEQFF	TGTGCCAGCAGCGGGTCTGGTTTCTCCTACAATGAGCAGTTCTTC
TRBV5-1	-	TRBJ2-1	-	CASSGTGTANNEQFF	TGCGCCAGCAGCGGGACCGGGACTGCGAACAATGAGCAGTTCTTC
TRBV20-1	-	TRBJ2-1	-	CSALGFRSSYNEQFF	TGCAGTGCTCTCGGTTTTCGTAGCTCCTACAATGAGCAGTTCTTC
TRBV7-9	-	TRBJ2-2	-	CAVVGRRGTGELFF	TGTGCCGTAGTCGGCAGGCGCGGGACCGGGGAGCTGTTTTTT
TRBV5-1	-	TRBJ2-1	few	CASSISGTISGEQFF	TGCGCCAGCAGCATATCGGGAACAATCTCGGGTGAGCAGTTCTTC
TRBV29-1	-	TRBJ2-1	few	CSVDNGEVYEQFF	TGCAGCGTTGATAATGGGGAAGTTTATGAGCAGTTCTTC
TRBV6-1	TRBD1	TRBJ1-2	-	CASRAGQRTYGYTF	TGTGCCAGCAGGGCGGGACAGAGAACGTATGGCTACACCTTC
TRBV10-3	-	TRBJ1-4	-	CATTGGMAEKLFF	TGTGCCACCACTGGAGGGATGGCAGAAAAACTGTTTTTT
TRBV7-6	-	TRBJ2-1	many	CASSLRKGGNEQFF	TGTGCCAGCAGCTTACGTAAGGGGGGCAATGAGCAGTTCTTC
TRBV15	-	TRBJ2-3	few	CATSRDPNTDTQYF	TGTGCCACCAGCAGAGATCCCAACACAGATACGCAGTATTTT
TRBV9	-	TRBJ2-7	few	CASSVAGGTLGHEQYF	TGTGCCAGCAGCGTAGCGGGTGGGACCCTGGGGCACGAGCAGTACTTC
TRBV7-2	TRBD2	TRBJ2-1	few	CASSSSPGTKQFF	TGTGCCAGCAGCTCTAGTCCCGGGACTAAGCAGTTCTTC
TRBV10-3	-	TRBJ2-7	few	CAISDGGVYEQYF	TGTGCCATCAGTGACGGGGGAGTGTACGAGCAGTACTTC
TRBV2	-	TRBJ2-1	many	CASSEGRRNEQFF	TGCGCCAGCAGTGAAGGTAGGCGCAATGAGCAGTTCTTC
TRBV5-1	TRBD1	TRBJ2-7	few	CASSGGTGGPYEQYF	TGCGCCAGCAGCGGAGGGACAGGGGGGCCCTACGAGCAGTACTTC
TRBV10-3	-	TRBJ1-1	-	CASEGQGGWDTEAFF	TGTGCCAGCGAGGGCCAAGGGGGGTGGGACACTGAAGCTTTCTTT
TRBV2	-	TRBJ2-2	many	CASRDYTGELFF	TGTGCCAGCAGGGACTACACCGGGGAGCTGTTTTTT
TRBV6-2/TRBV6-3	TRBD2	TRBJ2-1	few	CASSPISLAGVLYEQFF	TGTGCCAGCAGTCCTATATCCCTAGCGGGAGTATTGTATGAGCAGTTCTTC
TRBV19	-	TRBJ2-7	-	CASRAGSEQYF	TGTGCCAGTAGGGCGGGCTCCGAGCAGTACTTC
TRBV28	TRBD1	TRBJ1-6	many	CASSWDRGSPLHF	TGTGCCAGCAGTTGGGACAGGGGGTCACCCCTCCACTTT
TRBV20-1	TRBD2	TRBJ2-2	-	CSAKSGSNTGELFF	TGCAGTGCTAAGAGCGGGAGTAACACCGGGGAGCTGTTTTTT
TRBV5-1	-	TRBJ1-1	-	CASTLHTEAFF	TGCGCCAGCACCCTGCACACTGAAGCTTTCTTT
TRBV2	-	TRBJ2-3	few	CASRGGLGTDTQYF	TGTGCCAGCAGGGGGGGATTAGGGACAGATACGCAGTATTTT
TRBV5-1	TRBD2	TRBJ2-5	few	CASSFFLAGEQETQYF	TGCGCCAGCAGCTTCTTTCTAGCGGGGGAACAAGAGACCCAGTACTTC
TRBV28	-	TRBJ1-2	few	CASSLPTQRRGYGYTF	TGTGCCAGCAGTTTACCCACGCAGCGACGAGGCTATGGCTACACCTTC
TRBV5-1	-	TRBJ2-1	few	CASSLGVSAIPYNEQFF	TGCGCCAGCAGCTTGGGTGTTAGCGCGATCCCCTACAATGAGCAGTTCTTC
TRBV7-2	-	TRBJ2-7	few	CASSLVGGEVEQYF	TGTGCCAGCAGCTTAGTGGGGGGTGAGGTCGAGCAGTACTTC
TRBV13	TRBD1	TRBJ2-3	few	CASSHPDRERDTQYF	TGTGCCAGCAGCCACCCGGACAGGGAAAGAGATACGCAGTATTTT